The source of this T cell receptor (beta chain) is a study of cytomegalovirus exposure and HLA in healthy donors. This CDR3 region has 13 residues. The V end lost 0 bases, the J end lost 5 bases, and 7 bases lay between the germline ends. CDR1 is GTSNPN and CDR2 is SVGIG in the germline V gene (reference sequence). The PCR was carried out with 60 Vbeta primers and 13 Jbeta primers. The data were produced by immunoSEQ multiplex PCR, yet TCRdb's version contains in-frame clones alone and is incomplete. This sample has 110,000 or so clones; around 77% occur once, and the top ten carry 5% to 5.5%. This clone was counted only a few times.

The source material was PBMCs. The TCR was taken from a woman aged 25-40 years in good health and CMV-seropositive. The chain links TRBV30 to TRBJ2-2, with D maybe TRBD2 (6 bases). CDR3 region: CAWSVRGTGELFF. In DNA form, the CDR3 reads TGTGCCTGGAGTGTGCGGGGTACCGGGGAGCTGTTTTTT.